The 31 T cell receptor beta chains below all came from one sample that was sequenced in a study of T cell repertoires in cytomegalovirus infection. Their target antigens are unknown. TCRdb re-derived calls from the reads in MiXCR, one entry per CDR3 protein. Of tens of thousands of distinct CDR3 sequences in the sample, 20% to 30% were seen once. The sample here was CD8+ T cells from cultured PBMCs, taken from culture after CMV antigen stimulation. These receptors originate from a human donor in good health (CMV status not recorded). Some clones in this sample may be carry-over from other donors' samples.

This rearrangement joins TRBV29-1 to TRBJ2-1; D not certain. Germline loops: CDR1 SQVTM, CDR2 ANQGSEA. V shed 4 bases and J shed 0 bases, with 13 bases lying between them. The CDR3 is made up of 15 amino acids. CDR3 DNA sequence: TGCAGCGTTGTACCGCAGTTAAGCTCCTACAATGAGCAGTTCTTC. The encoded protein is CSVVPQLSSYNEQFF.

The V gene is TRBV7-9, the J gene TRBJ1-2; maybe TRBD1 (6 bases). CDR1 and CDR2 from the germline V gene are SEHNR and FQNEAQ (reference sequence). The CDR3 has 12 residues. V gave up 5 bases and J gave up 8 bases, with 12 bases separating them. The CDR3 DNA sequence: TGTGCCAGCAGCCCTCAGGGGAAGGGCTACACCTTC. This translates into CASSPQGKGYTF.

The J gene is TRBJ2-6, the V gene TRBV28; TRBD1 matches 10 bases. There are 17 residues in the CDR3. Germline loops: CDR1 MDHEN, CDR2 SYDVKM. J was trimmed by 1 base and V by 4 bases; bases with no gene match: 4. In DNA, the CDR3 is TGTGCCAGCAGTTCGGGACAGGGGATTTCTGGGGCCAACGTCCTGACTTTC. It yields the protein CASSSGQGISGANVLTF.

The rearrangement joins TRBV7-7 to TRBJ2-7; 8 bases line up with TRBD1. There are 15 residues in the CDR3. Germline CDR1 and CDR2: SSHAT and FNYEAQ (reference sequence). J lost 2 bases, V lost 3 bases, and 6 bases had no gene match. Written as DNA, the CDR3 is TGTGCCAGCAGCTTTGGACAGGGAATCCCCTACGAGCAGTACTTC. Amino acids: CASSFGQGIPYEQYF.

This clonotype has just a few counts. V gene TRBV19 combines with J gene TRBJ1-5; a weak D match, TRBD1 (5 bases). The V end was cut by 3 bases, the J end by 6 bases, with 15 bases between. The CDR3 runs to 15 residues. Per the germline V gene, CDR1 is LNHDA and CDR2 is SQIVND (reference sequence). CDR3 nucleotide sequence: TGTGCCAGTAGTATGTACTGGGGCGGCGGTCAGCCCCAGCATTTT. Protein sequence: CASSMYWGGGQPQHF.

The chain joins TRBV5-1 to TRBJ1-2, with no clear D. The V end was cut by 5 bases, the J end by 8 bases, with 16 bases between. Germline V lookup: CDR1 SGHRS, CDR2 YFSETQ. The CDR3 covers 13 residues. The CDR3 is CASRREGTEGYTF. The DNA for the CDR3 is TGCGCCAGCAGACGGGAGGGCACGGAAGGCTACACCTTC.

With respect to this clonotype: A much bigger clone sits one base away, suggesting this may be a read error. The rearrangement joins TRBV7-8 to TRBJ1-1; 8 bases align to TRBD1. The CDR3 runs to 14 residues. The germline CDR1 and CDR2 sequences are SGHVS and FQNEAQ. V gave up 5 bases and J gave up 6 bases; unmatched junction bases: 8. The CDR3 DNA sequence: TGTGCCAGCAGCACGGACAGGGATCGGGCTGAAGCTTTCTTT. It yields the protein CASSTDRDRAEAFF.

V usage is TRBV9 and J usage is TRBJ1-2; D gene unclear. Germline V gene sequence: CDR1 SGDLS, CDR2 YYNGEE. Trimming took off 1 base at V and 5 bases at J, with 6 bases between the two ends. The CDR3 runs 12 residues. CDR3 in amino acids: CASSVSQYGYTF. CDR3 coding DNA: TGTGCCAGCAGCGTATCTCAATATGGCTACACCTTC. Full variable domain (rest looked up from reference TRBV9 and TRBJ1-2): DSGVTQTPKHLITATGQRVTLRCSPRSGDLSVYWYQQSLDQGLQFLIQYYNGEERAKGNILERFSAQQFPDLHSELNLSSLELGDSALYFCASSVSQYGYTFGSGTRLTVV.

Notes on this clonotype: A read error may account for a junction end that differs from germline. This chain uses TRBV12-3 or TRBV12-4 with TRBJ2-2; D ambiguous. The CDR3 runs 11 residues. The CDR3 coding sequence is TGTGCCGGCAGTCCCCTCGGGGAGCTGTTTTTT. As protein: CAGSPLGELFF.

This clonotype occurred once. This chain joins TRBV18 and TRBJ1-5; perhaps TRBD1 as D (5 bases). V lost 4 bases and J 4 bases, leaving 11 bases between the germline ends. The CDR3 sequence is 14 residues long. Germline loops: CDR1 KGHSH, CDR2 LQKENI. CDR3 sequence: CASSQDSPNQPQHF. For the CDR3, the DNA is TGTGCCAGCTCACAAGACAGCCCTAATCAGCCCCAGCATTTT.

This clonotype has at least ten counts. The CDR3 sequence: CASSFRNPGPLAGELFF. The CDR3, as DNA: TGTGCCAGCAGCTTTAGGAACCCGGGACCCCTGGCCGGGGAGCTGTTTTTT. The rearrangement uses TRBV7-2 and TRBJ2-2; D tentatively fits TRBD1 or TRBD2 (5 bases each). CDR1 and CDR2 from the germline V gene are SGHTA and FQGNSA. The germline V and J ends were trimmed by 3 bases and 6 bases, with 20 bases remaining between them. CDR3 length: 17 amino acids.

V usage is TRBV24-1 and J usage is TRBJ2-3; TRBD1 matches at 7 bases. Germline values: CDR1 KGHDR, CDR2 SFDVKD. V lost 6 bases and J lost 4; bases outside the gene matches: 6. CDR3 length equals 14 residues. The CDR3 bases are TGTGCCACCAGTAACAGGGGTATGGCAGATACGCAGTATTTT. This codes for CATSNRGMADTQYF.

This clonotype occurred a few times. The chain carries TRBV27 and TRBJ2-7; D unresolved. This CDR3 spans 14 amino acids. Trimming took 4 bases from V and 5 from J, leaving 15 bases between them. Germline CDR1 MNHEY, CDR2 SMNVEV (reference sequence). In DNA, the CDR3 is TGTGCCAGCAGTTCCAGTCCCTCCTTCCACGAGCAGTACTTC. Translation gives CASSSSPSFHEQYF.

This clonotype was counted at least ten times. The chain joins TRBV7-2 to TRBJ2-7; D might be TRBD1 or TRBD2, each matching 5 bases. Germline values: CDR1 SGHTA, CDR2 FQGNSA. The CDR3 has 14 residues. Trimming took 3 bases from V and 2 from J, leaving 11 bases between them. CDR3: CASSFGGWTYEQYF. The CDR3 DNA reads TGTGCCAGCAGCTTTGGGGGTTGGACCTACGAGCAGTACTTC. The complete variable domain, with remaining parts taken from reference TRBV7-2 and TRBJ2-7, reads GAGVSQSPSNKVTEKGKDVELRCDPISGHTALYWYRQSLGQGLEFLIYFQGNSAPDKSGLPSDRFSAERTGGSVSTLTIQRTQQEDSAVYLCASSFGGWTYEQYFGPGTRLTVT.

There are a few counts of this clonotype. The chain employs TRBV6-6 and TRBJ2-3, with D perhaps matching TRBD2 (5 bases). This CDR3 contains 13 residues. Trimming pared 6 bases from V and 2 bases from J, leaving 9 bases between. CDR1 is MNHNY, CDR2 SVGAGI, per germline (reference sequence). CDR3 protein: CASSRTDTDTQYF. The CDR3 DNA is TGTGCCAGCAGCAGGACTGACACAGATACGCAGTATTTT.

The V call is TRBV7-6, the J call TRBJ1-5; TRBD1 agrees at 7 bases. The CDR3 totals 16 residues. V shed 7 bases and J 4 bases; nucleotides not matched to a gene: 13. Germline CDR1 SGHVS, CDR2 FNYEAQ. This CDR3 reads CASTPRGKQGNQPQHF. The CDR3 DNA follows: TGTGCCAGCACCCCCCGGGGTAAACAGGGGAATCAGCCCCAGCATTTT.

The chain is built from TRBV7-9 and TRBJ1-1; unclear D gene. Germline V gene sequence: CDR1 SEHNR, CDR2 FQNEAQ (reference sequence). V was clipped by 0 bases and J by 0 bases, with 8 bases between them. The CDR3 extends over 15 amino acids. CDR3 sequence: CASSLAGRMNTEAFF. In DNA form, the CDR3 reads TGTGCCAGCAGCTTAGCAGGGCGGATGAACACTGAAGCTTTCTTT. The full variable domain, its missing parts supplied by reference TRBV7-9 and TRBJ1-1, is DTGVSQNPRHKITKRGQNVTFRCDPISEHNRLYWYRQTLGQGPEFLTYFQNEAQLEKSRLLSDRFSAERPKGSFSTLEIQRTEQGDSAMYLCASSLAGRMNTEAFFGQGTRLTVV.

This rearrangement joins TRBV3-1 to TRBJ2-2; no firm D call. The CDR3 loop spans 14 amino acids. Germline V gene sequence: CDR1 LGHDT, CDR2 YNNKEL (reference sequence). V lost 1 base and J lost 5, with 8 bases in between. The CDR3 region has the DNA TGTGCCAGCAGCCAAGTAATCATTACCGGGGAGCTGTTTTTT. Its protein is CASSQVIITGELFF.

The chain employs TRBV23-1 and TRBJ2-5; 8 bases line up with TRBD1. TRBV23-1 is an ORF, and what it does is uncertain. The CDR3 contains 14 residues. The junction had 3 bases not matched to a gene; V was cut back by 3 bases and J by 3 bases. CDR3 DNA sequence: TGCGCCAGCAGTCACCAGGGGGCAGAAGAGACCCAGTACTTC. Protein product: CASSHQGAEETQYF.

This chain uses TRBV25-1 with TRBJ2-4; D possibly matches TRBD1 or TRBD2 (7 bases each). Germline values: CDR1 MGHDK, CDR2 SYGVNS. The CDR3 is made up of 17 amino acids. Between the trimmed V and J ends, which lost 3 bases and 6 bases, there was a span of 21 bases. The CDR3 DNA sequence: TGTGCCAGCAGTGAGGGGGAGGGACAGCCTACACCAAACATTCAGTACTTC. The encoded protein is CASSEGEGQPTPNIQYF.

V is TRBV2 and J is TRBJ2-3, with 8 nucleotides matching TRBD2. Losses at the gene ends were 8 bases for V and 7 bases for J; bases not matched to a gene: 14. This CDR3 contains 15 residues. Germline CDR1 is SNHLY and CDR2 is FYNNEI. CDR3 bases: TGTGCCAGCGTCCCCGGGCCCGGCGGGGGGAATACGCAGTATTTT. This gives the protein CASVPGPGGGNTQYF.

This clonotype turned up a few times. DNA for the CDR3: TGTGCCAGCAGCCCTTCTGGGACGGGCACTGAAGCTTTCTTT. It specifies CASSPSGTGTEAFF. This chain uses TRBV5-4 with TRBJ1-1; weak D call: TRBD1 (5 bases). The germline gives CDR1 SGHNT, CDR2 YYREEE (reference sequence). The length of the CDR3 is 14 residues. The ends were cut back, 4 bases at V and 4 bases at J, with 14 bases in the middle.

This clonotype was observed at least ten times. CDR3 sequence (DNA): TGTGCCAGCAGCCGGCAGATGGGACAGCAAGAGACCCAGTACTTC. Encoded protein: CASSRQMGQQETQYF. The chain uses TRBV5-6 and TRBJ2-5; the match to TRBD1 covers 7 bases. V shed 4 bases, J shed 2 bases, and the junction held 8 bases outside the gene matches. The CDR3 sequence is 15 residues long. CDR1 SGHDT and CDR2 YYEEEE come from the germline V gene.

This clonotype was recorded many times. The rearrangement links TRBV7-9 to TRBJ2-7; D gene uncertain. Germline V gene data show CDR1 as SEHNR and CDR2 as FQNEAQ (reference sequence). The CDR3 runs to 11 residues. Deletions cut 5 bases from V and 2 bases from J, with 4 bases between. The CDR3 region has the DNA TGTGCCAGCAGCGGGCCCTACGAGCAGTACTTC. Translating it yields CASSGPYEQYF.

To note about this clonotype: This sequence may be a read error, since a much larger clone differs from it by one base. J is TRBJ2-1 and V is TRBV7-4; TRBD2 agrees at 9 bases. Germline values: CDR1 SGHVT, CDR2 SQSDAQ. The CDR3 extends over 16 amino acids. The CDR3 DNA reads TGTACCAGCAGCTTTGCGGGAGGGGGGATGATCGATGAGCAGTTCTTC. Its protein product is CTSSFAGGGMIDEQFF.

The V and J genes are TRBV6-2 or TRBV6-3 and TRBJ2-7; D could derive from TRBD1 or TRBD2 (6 bases each). The CDR3 is 14 amino acids. With 7 bases removed from V and 2 bases from J, the gap between germline ends came to 15 bases. Germline CDR1 reads MNHEY; CDR2 reads SVGEGT. The CDR3 sequence: CASTEGGTPYEQYF. Written as DNA, the CDR3 is TGTGCCAGCACCGAAGGGGGGACCCCCTACGAGCAGTACTTC.

This clonotype was counted only a few times. Being one base from a much bigger clone, this may be a read error. This chain links TRBV7-9 with TRBJ2-1, with D possibly matching TRBD2 (6 bases). Trimming pared 10 bases from V and 0 bases from J, leaving 16 bases between. The germline V gene encodes CDR1 SEHNR and CDR2 FQNEAQ (reference sequence). CDR3 length: 15 residues. CDR3 DNA sequence: TGTGCCAACATAGGGACGGGGGACTCCTACAATGAGCAGTTCTTC. It specifies CANIGTGDSYNEQFF.

The table lists this clonotype with many counts. The chain recombines TRBV7-9 with TRBJ1-1; D might be TRBD1 (6 bases). Trimming took off 4 bases at V and 1 base at J, with 7 bases between the two ends. CDR3 length: 13 amino acids. CDR1 is SEHNR and CDR2 is FQNEAQ in the germline V gene (reference sequence). CDR3 nucleotides: TGTGCCAGCAGCTCGGACAGGAACACTGAAGCTTTCTTT. It translates to CASSSDRNTEAFF.

With respect to this clonotype: Germline and junction disagree at one end, which may indicate a read error. V gene TRBV28 combines with J gene TRBJ2-1; the match to TRBD1 covers 7 bases. Germline-derived CDR1 and CDR2 are MDHEN and SYDVKM. The CDR3 is made up of 15 amino acids. DNA of the CDR3: TGTTCCAGCACCAAGACAGGGTCAGGATACAATGAGCAGTTCTTC. The encoded protein is CSSTKTGSGYNEQFF.

The table lists this clonotype with a few counts. The chain carries TRBV12-3 or TRBV12-4 and TRBJ2-7; unclear D gene. The CDR3 loop spans 12 amino acids. Deletions cut 3 bases from V and 4 bases from J, with 7 bases between. The chain's CDR3 is CASSFLRYEQYF. CDR3 DNA sequence: TGTGCCAGCAGTTTTTTAAGGTACGAGCAGTACTTC.

This clonotype was recorded a few times. The V call is TRBV2, the J call TRBJ2-6; D gene unclear. Germline V lookup: CDR1 SNHLY, CDR2 FYNNEI. The CDR3 is 11 amino acids. Trimming took off 8 bases at V and 4 bases at J, with 3 bases between the two ends. The CDR3 protein is CASLGANVLTF. As DNA, the CDR3 is TGTGCCAGCCTGGGGGCCAACGTCCTGACTTTC.